The present T cell receptor beta chain was sequenced within a study of a mutant IDH1 vaccine in newly diagnosed glioma. The overall study: Sex distribution of treated patients was about 62% male and 37.5% female; mean age was roughly 37 years. The therapy given earlier, which was standard therapy, consisted of radiotherapy, temozolomide, or both, and most of the patients received both.

The data were produced by immunoSEQ multiplex PCR, yet TCRdb's version contains in-frame clones alone and is incomplete. The profile shows some 130,000 clones, around 77% of them singletons. In regard to this clone: Its antigen is still unknown.

Time point described: week 11, during vaccination. Doses comprised 300 ug of mutant IDH1 20-mer peptide each, plus topical imiquimod. The receptor comes from a man aged 35-49 years with glioma. The material was PBMCs, obtained from a glioma patient whose treatment included an IDH1 peptide vaccine.

The CDR3 DNA is TGTGCCAGCAAAGAGGGGAATGAGCAGTTCTTC. It codes for CASKEGNEQFF. The V and J genes are TRBV2 and TRBJ2-1; D tentatively reads TRBD1 or TRBD2 (5 bases each). Between the trimmed V and J ends, which lost 7 bases and 7 bases, there was a span of 8 bases. This CDR3 spans 11 amino acids. Germline V gene sequence: CDR1 SNHLY, CDR2 FYNNEI.